This passage covers 15 T cell receptor beta chains from one sample sequenced in a study of OX40 agonist ivuxolimab in advanced cancers. Profiling relied on immunoSEQ multiplex PCR, and the TCRdb table lists in-frame clones only, not all of them. The sample contains around 62,000 clones, 80% to 90% of which appear only once. The specimen was CD4+ or CD8+ T cells sorted from blood, collected in a trial of the OX40 agonist ivuxolimab. Receptors originate from an adult with an advanced solid tumor such as melanoma, head and neck, liver or kidney cancer.

V is TRBV5-1 and J is TRBJ2-2, with unresolved D. This CDR3 spans 13 amino acids. V lost 3 bases and J 4 bases, leaving 7 bases between the germline ends. In germline, CDR1 is SGHRS, CDR2 YFSETQ. CDR3 coding DNA: TGCGCCAGCAGCTATGGTGGCACCGGGGAGCTGTTTTTT. It is translated as CASSYGGTGELFF. Full variable domain (missing parts from reference TRBV5-1 and TRBJ2-2): KAGVTQTPRYLIKTRGQQVTLSCSPISGHRSVSWYQQTPGQGLQFLFEYFSETQRNKGNFPGRFSGRQFSNSRSEMNVSTLELGDSALYLCASSYGGTGELFFGEGSRLTVL.

The chain combines TRBV2 with TRBJ2-5; 12 bases fit TRBD2. The CDR3 spans 16 residues. Germline values: CDR1 SNHLY, CDR2 FYNNEI. After removal of 4 bases from V and 4 bases from J, the junction contained 7 bases not matched to a gene. In nucleotides, the CDR3 is TGTGCCAGCAGTGCCCCCTCGACTAGCGGGAGAGAGACCCAGTACTTC. Encoded protein: CASSAPSTSGRETQYF.

The genes are TRBV6-5 and TRBJ1-1, with TRBD1 as a possible D gene (5 bases). CDR1 and CDR2 (germline): MNHEY, SVGAGI. V was clipped by 7 bases and J by 0 bases, with 12 bases between them. CDR3 length: 14 amino acids. Here the CDR3 DNA reads TGTGCCAGCACCTCGGGACTCTTGAACACTGAAGCTTTCTTT. It codes for CASTSGLLNTEAFF.

V is TRBV7-9 and J is TRBJ1-2, with unresolved D. Germline CDR1 and CDR2: SEHNR and FQNEAQ (reference sequence). The CDR3 has 15 residues. V was clipped by 4 bases and J by 4 bases, with 16 bases between them. CDR3 nucleotide sequence: TGTGCCAGCAGCTCCCGCCAGTCGGCAGGCTATGGCTACACCTTC. It translates to CASSSRQSAGYGYTF.

V and J are TRBV9 and TRBJ2-1, with 12 bases lining up with TRBD2. Germline trimming cut 0 bases from V and 5 bases from J; bases unmatched to any gene: 6. Germline CDR1 reads SGDLS; CDR2 reads YYNGEE. The CDR3 runs to 17 residues. The DNA of the CDR3 is TGTGCCAGCAGCGTAGAGGCCCTAGCGGGAGGGAACAATGAGCAGTTCTTC. Protein product: CASSVEALAGGNNEQFF.

The chain links TRBV19 to TRBJ2-7, with TRBD2 identical over 7 bases. The germline gives CDR1 LNHDA, CDR2 SQIVND (reference sequence). V gave up 5 bases and J gave up 2 bases; unmatched junction bases: 12. This CDR3 has 16 amino acids. This CDR3 is CASSQVGAGPTYEQYF. CDR3 DNA sequence: TGTGCCAGTAGTCAGGTGGGAGCGGGGCCCACCTACGAGCAGTACTTC.

The chain has TRBV28 and TRBJ2-7, with D unclear. The CDR3 consists of 9 residues. The germline CDR1 and CDR2 sequences are MDHEN and SYDVKM. Trimming stripped 9 bases from V and 2 bases from J, with 2 bases between. The CDR3 DNA sequence: TGTGCCAGTCCCTACGAGCAGTACGTC. It yields the protein CASPYEQYV.

This chain links TRBV6-5 with TRBJ2-2, with TRBD1 matching 7 bases. CDR1 and CDR2 from the germline V gene are MNHEY and SVGAGI. The CDR3 is 14 residues long. The ends lost 5 bases at V and 7 bases at J; junction bases unmatched: 7. CDR3 region: CASSRQGLGGELFF. The CDR3, as DNA: TGTGCCAGCAGTCGACAGGGATTAGGCGGGGAGCTGTTTTTT.

The chain uses TRBV4-3 and TRBJ1-6; unclear D gene. Between the trimmed V and J ends, which lost 1 base and 7 bases, there was a span of 2 bases. The CDR3 extends over 12 amino acids. Germline CDR1 is LGHNA and CDR2 is YSLEER. CDR3 residues: CASSQGNSPLHF. The CDR3 DNA sequence: TGCGCCAGCAGCCAAGGAAATTCACCCCTCCACTTT.

The V and J genes are TRBV10-3 and TRBJ1-1, with D perhaps matching TRBD1 (5 bases). The CDR3 consists of 15 residues. Trimming pared 2 bases from V and 2 bases from J, leaving 12 bases between. Germline loops: CDR1 ENHRY, CDR2 SYGVKD. CDR3 loop: CAISELQGSNTEAFF. The CDR3 DNA reads as TGTGCCATCAGTGAGCTCCAGGGATCTAACACTGAAGCTTTCTTT.

The chain combines TRBV19 with TRBJ2-5; possibly TRBD1 for D (6 bases). From germline, CDR1 is LNHDA and CDR2 SQIVND (reference sequence). CDR3 size: 14 residues. V was clipped by 7 bases and J by 2 bases, with 14 bases between them. CDR3 region: CASNPTGYQETQYF. CDR3 nucleotides: TGTGCCAGTAACCCGACAGGTTATCAAGAGACCCAGTACTTC.

The genes are TRBV4-3 and TRBJ1-1; TRBD1 might be the D (5 bases). The V end lost 0 bases, the J end lost 1 base, and 9 bases lay between the germline ends. This CDR3 is 15 amino acids long. Germline V gene sequence: CDR1 LGHNA, CDR2 YSLEER. The CDR3 DNA reads TGCGCCAGCAGCCAAGATTGGGGGGGGAACACTGAAGCTTTCTTT. The encoded protein is CASSQDWGGNTEAFF.

A few counts support this clone. The rearrangement joins TRBV9 to TRBJ2-2; D unclear. Germline-derived CDR1 and CDR2 are SGDLS and YYNGEE. Trimming stripped 4 bases from V and 5 bases from J, with 15 bases between. The CDR3 is 15 residues long. The CDR3 coding sequence is TGTGCCAGCAGCTCTGACGATACAAGGACCGGGGAGCTGTTTTTT. Amino acids: CASSSDDTRTGELFF.

CDR3 nucleotides: TGCGCCAGCAGCCAAGAGACAGGTAACAATGAGCAGTTCTTC. Translated: CASSQETGNNEQFF. The V gene is TRBV4-3, the J gene TRBJ2-1; D might be TRBD1 (6 bases). V was cut by 0 bases and J by 5 bases, with 8 bases left in between. The germline V gene has CDR1 LGHNA and CDR2 YSLEER. The CDR3 is made up of 14 amino acids.

V gene TRBV11-2 combines with J gene TRBJ1-2; D is ambiguous. Germline CDR1 and CDR2: SGHAT and FQNNGV. The CDR3 is 13 amino acids. V was shortened by 1 base and J by 0 bases, with 3 bases between the two germline ends. This CDR3 is CASSLAANYGYTF. The CDR3 DNA reads as TGTGCCAGCAGCTTAGCCGCTAACTATGGCTACACCTTC.